This passage covers 28 T cell receptor beta chains from one sample sequenced in a study of blood T cell repertoires in COVID-19. Profiling relied on immunoSEQ multiplex PCR, and the TCRdb table lists in-frame clones only, not all of them. The table includes 45,000 to 55,000 clones, approximately 87% detected once. The sequenced material came from peripheral blood. These receptors were collected from a human donor in a cohort sampled during active COVID-19.

This clone was counted once. V is TRBV5-1 and J is TRBJ2-7, with 7 nucleotides matching TRBD2. Looked up from germline, CDR1 is SGHRS and CDR2 is YFSETQ. The V segment lost 2 bases and the J segment 2 bases; nucleotides outside the gene matches: 4. CDR3 size: 14 residues. The CDR3 loop is CASSFYGGTYEQYF. The CDR3 bases are TGCGCCAGCAGCTTTTACGGGGGGACCTACGAGCAGTACTTC.

The rearrangement links TRBV2 to TRBJ2-3, with TRBD2 matching over 16 bases. This CDR3 comprises 15 residues. The J segment lost 8 bases and the V segment lost 3 bases, leaving 2 bases of the junction unmatched. Looked up from germline, CDR1 is SNHLY and CDR2 is FYNNEI. CDR3 region: CASSEGLAGGPTQYF. The CDR3 bases are TGTGCCAGCAGTGAGGGACTAGCGGGGGGGCCTACGCAGTATTTT. The full variable domain, rest sourced from reference TRBV2 and TRBJ2-3, is EPEVTQTPSHQVTQMGQEVILRCVPISNHLYFYWYRQILGQKVEFLVSFYNNEISEKSEIFDDQFSVERPDGSNFTLKIRSTKLEDSAMYFCASSEGLAGGPTQYFGPGTRLTVL.

The chain employs TRBV3-1 (or the pseudogene TRBV3-2) and TRBJ1-3, with TRBD1 matching over 7 bases. The CDR3 totals 15 residues. Trimming took 3 bases from V and 0 from J; bases not matched to a gene: 2. Germline values: CDR1 LGHDT, CDR2 YNNKEL (reference sequence). The CDR3 DNA reads as TGTGCCAGCAGCCAGGGGACAGTCTCTGGAAACACCATATATTTT. Amino acids: CASSQGTVSGNTIYF.

The rearrangement uses TRBV30 and TRBJ1-3; weak D call: TRBD1 (6 bases). V lost 3 bases, J lost 9 bases, and 18 bases lay in between. The germline gives CDR1 GTSNPN, CDR2 SVGIG (reference sequence). CDR3 length equals 14 residues. CDR3 sequence reads: CAWSPAAQGSTIYF. The CDR3 bases are TGTGCCTGGAGCCCAGCGGCTCAGGGGAGCACCATATATTTT.

The chain employs TRBV7-8 and TRBJ2-7, with D unclear. Trimming cost V 4 bases and J 1 base, with 14 bases left between them. The CDR3 sequence is 15 residues long. Germline-derived CDR1 and CDR2 are SGHVS and FQNEAQ. The DNA of the CDR3 is TGTGCCAGCAGCTCTGAGGCCTCCCCTTCCTACGAGCAGTACTTC. Translated, it gives CASSSEASPSYEQYF.

The chain combines TRBV7-3 with TRBJ2-3; no clear D. The CDR3 is 15 amino acids. CDR1 is SGHTA, CDR2 FQGTGA, per germline. Trimming stripped 1 base from V and 3 bases from J, with 11 bases between. In nucleotides, the CDR3 is TGTGCCAGCAGCTTAAGTTCTACTGGTACAGATACGCAGTATTTT. The encoded protein is CASSLSSTGTDTQYF.

J is TRBJ1-4 and V is TRBV28, with D perhaps TRBD1 (5 bases). V lost 6 bases and J 13 bases, leaving 15 bases between the germline ends. The CDR3 length is 12 residues. Per the germline V gene, CDR1 is MDHEN and CDR2 is SYDVKM. The chain's CDR3 is CASRSSGLGLFF. CDR3 nucleotides: TGTGCCAGCAGGTCATCAGGGTTGGGACTGTTTTTT.

The genes are TRBV11-2 and TRBJ2-3, with 9 bases aligning to TRBD1. The CDR3 spans 15 residues. The V gene's germline CDR1 is SGHAT and CDR2 FQNNGV. V lost 4 bases to trimming and J lost 2 bases; unmatched junction nucleotides: 4. In DNA, the CDR3 is TGTGCCAGCAGCTCCGGGACAGGGCACACAGATACGCAGTATTTT. The encoded protein is CASSSGTGHTDTQYF.

The chain carries TRBV7-2 and TRBJ2-1; TRBD2 matches 14 bases. V trimming: 5 bases; J trimming: 6 bases; junction bases outside the gene matches: 3. This CDR3 is 15 amino acids long. Germline V CDR1 and CDR2: SGHTA, FQGNSA. The CDR3 is CASSQGLAGANEQFF. In nucleotides, the CDR3 is TGTGCCAGCAGCCAGGGACTAGCGGGGGCCAATGAGCAGTTCTTC.

This clone was detected once. This chain uses TRBV30 with TRBJ2-3, with D tentatively TRBD2 (6 bases). Trimming took 0 bases from V and 3 from J, leaving 10 bases between them. This CDR3 contains 14 residues. Germline V gene lookup returns CDR1 GTSNPN and CDR2 SVGIG (reference sequence). CDR3: CAWSVPGGTDTQYF. DNA for the CDR3: TGTGCCTGGAGTGTACCCGGGGGTACAGATACGCAGTATTTT.

This chain uses TRBV4-3 with TRBJ1-4; D possibly corresponds to TRBD1 (5 bases). The CDR3 has 15 residues. Trimming pared 1 base from V and 8 bases from J, leaving 14 bases between. CDR1 is LGHNA and CDR2 is YSLEER in the germline V gene. The CDR3 spells CASSQGAGGEEKLFF. The CDR3 DNA sequence: TGCGCCAGCAGCCAAGGAGCGGGGGGGGAGGAAAAACTGTTTTTT.

The chain employs TRBV5-1 and TRBJ1-2; D ambiguous. The CDR3 contains 14 residues. CDR1 is SGHRS, CDR2 YFSETQ, per germline. V shed 0 bases and J shed 6 bases, with 12 bases lying between them. CDR3 DNA: TGCGCCAGCAGCTTGGCGGGGATGAGGGATGGCTACACCTTC. As protein: CASSLAGMRDGYTF.

This clone appeared a single time. This sample includes further DNA sequences coding for the same CDR3. The chain couples TRBV7-9 to TRBJ1-4; D remains ambiguous. The V end was cut by 1 base, the J end by 5 bases, with 8 bases between. The CDR3 is made up of 14 amino acids. CDR1 SEHNR and CDR2 FQNEAQ come from the germline V gene (reference sequence). The CDR3, as DNA: TGTGCCAGCAGCTTAGGGGGAGTGAATGAAAAACTGTTTTTT. Its protein product is CASSLGGVNEKLFF.

The V call is TRBV6-4, the J call TRBJ1-1, with TRBD1 identical over 8 bases. CDR3 length: 14 amino acids. Trimming removed 2 bases from V and 4 bases from J; junction bases left unmatched: 3. From germline, CDR1 is MRHNA and CDR2 SNTAGT. CDR3 DNA sequence: TGTGCCAGCAGTGACACCGACAGGGGCACTGAAGCTTTCTTT. This codes for CASSDTDRGTEAFF.

A remark on this clone: This CDR3 is also generated by other DNA sequences in the sample. The chain is built from TRBV28 and TRBJ2-6, with D possibly being TRBD2 (5 bases). Per the germline V gene, CDR1 is MDHEN and CDR2 is SYDVKM. This CDR3 comprises 15 residues. The germline V and J ends were trimmed by 3 bases and 2 bases, with 8 bases remaining between them. The CDR3 loop is CASSLSGAGANVLTF. The CDR3 region has the DNA TGTGCCAGCAGTTTGTCCGGGGCTGGGGCCAACGTCCTGACTTTC.

The CDR3 DNA is TGTGCCAGCAGCCTTGACTTATCTAGCACAGATACGCAGTATTTT. Its protein is CASSLDLSSTDTQYF. The V gene is TRBV9, the J gene TRBJ2-3; D is unclear. The ends were cut back, 4 bases at V and 0 bases at J, with 12 bases in the middle. The CDR3 extends over 15 amino acids. Germline CDR1 and CDR2: SGDLS and YYNGEE.

The CDR3 coding sequence is TGCGCCAGCAGCTTATCGGGACAGGGGACCTACGAGCAGTACTTC. Translation: CASSLSGQGTYEQYF. The chain combines TRBV5-1 with TRBJ2-7, with 10 bases that match TRBD1. The trim removed 2 bases at V and 2 bases at J, leaving 4 bases unmatched. In germline, CDR1 is SGHRS, CDR2 YFSETQ. The CDR3 is 15 amino acids.

The chain couples TRBV7-2 to TRBJ1-1, with TRBD1 as a possible D gene (5 bases). The V and J ends lost 1 base and 1 base respectively, with 13 bases between them. Germline V gene lookup returns CDR1 SGHTA and CDR2 FQGNSA. The length of the CDR3 is 16 residues. CDR3 in DNA: TGTGCCAGCAGCTTAGGCCAGGGCCGAGGGAACACTGAAGCTTTCTTT. Translation gives CASSLGQGRGNTEAFF.

The rearrangement links TRBV7-2 to TRBJ1-1; D might be TRBD1 (5 bases). Trimming shortened V by 3 bases and J by 0 bases, and 23 bases separated the two germline ends. The V gene's germline CDR1 is SGHTA and CDR2 FQGNSA. The CDR3 is 19 residues long. The CDR3 spells CASSLEVKKQGRLNTEAFF. CDR3 coding DNA: TGTGCCAGCAGCTTGGAAGTCAAAAAGCAGGGAAGGTTGAACACTGAAGCTTTCTTT.

This chain uses TRBV10-1 with TRBJ2-3, with 7 bases aligning to TRBD2. In germline, CDR1 is WNHNN, CDR2 SYGVQD (reference sequence). The CDR3 sequence is 14 residues long. The V segment lost 4 bases and the J segment 3 bases; nucleotides outside the gene matches: 4. In nucleotides, the CDR3 is TGCGCCAGCAGTGCCGGGACTATGACAGATACGCAGTATTTT. The encoded protein is CASSAGTMTDTQYF.

The gene calls are TRBV7-9 and TRBJ1-2, with a tentative D call TRBD1 (6 bases). This CDR3 spans 13 amino acids. V shed 6 bases and J shed 4 bases, with 12 bases lying between them. Per germline, CDR1 SEHNR and CDR2 FQNEAQ (reference sequence). Written as DNA, the CDR3 is TGTGCCAGCAGTCGGGACACCAGCTATGGCTACACCTTC. Protein sequence: CASSRDTSYGYTF.

V usage is TRBV6-5 and J usage is TRBJ2-7; TRBD2 agrees at 12 bases. From germline, CDR1 is MNHEY and CDR2 SVGAGI. V lost 10 bases and J lost 4; bases outside the gene matches: 8. There are 14 residues in the CDR3. CDR3 loop: CATSWTSGEYEQYF. In DNA form, the CDR3 reads TGTGCCACGTCTTGGACTAGCGGGGAATACGAGCAGTACTTC.

The J gene is TRBJ2-4, the V gene TRBV5-4; 15 nucleotides align to TRBD2. Germline lookup yields CDR1 SGHNT and CDR2 YYREEE (reference sequence). This CDR3 has 16 amino acids. After removal of 3 bases from V and 3 bases from J, the junction contained 1 base not matched to a gene. This CDR3 reads CASSWGLAGGKNIQYF. CDR3 DNA sequence: TGTGCCAGCAGCTGGGGACTAGCGGGGGGCAAAAACATTCAGTACTTC.

The rearrangement joins TRBV7-8 to TRBJ2-3; 7 nucleotides match TRBD1. Trimming removed 5 bases from V and 4 bases from J; junction bases left unmatched: 9. This CDR3 has 15 residues. From germline, CDR1 is SGHVS and CDR2 FQNEAQ. The CDR3, as DNA: TGTGCCAGCAGCCGCCGAGGGGGCAAAGCAGATACGCAGTATTTT. It codes for CASSRRGGKADTQYF.

The gene calls are TRBV7-9 and TRBJ1-6; TRBD1 might be the D (6 bases). Germline V gene lookup returns CDR1 SEHNR and CDR2 FQNEAQ (reference sequence). This CDR3 contains 14 residues. Trimming removed 2 bases from V and 10 bases from J, with 12 bases in between. The CDR3 coding sequence is TGTGCCAGCAGCTTATCCAGGGGCGGATCACCCCTCCACTTT. This encodes CASSLSRGGSPLHF. The variable domain in full, completed from reference TRBV7-9 and TRBJ1-6, reads DTGVSQNPRHKITKRGQNVTFRCDPISEHNRLYWYRQTLGQGPEFLTYFQNEAQLEKSRLLSDRFSAERPKGSFSTLEIQRTEQGDSAMYLCASSLSRGGSPLHFGNGTRLTVT.

The rearrangement links TRBV4-3 to TRBJ2-5, with TRBD1 matching over 7 bases. Looked up from germline, CDR1 is LGHNA and CDR2 is YSLEER. The CDR3 totals 17 residues. V lost 2 bases and J lost 7; bases outside the gene matches: 16. The CDR3 DNA is TGCGCCAGCAGCCAACAGACAGGGCTCGCATGGACAGGGACCCAGTACTTC. This translates into CASSQQTGLAWTGTQYF.

This chain links TRBV4-3 with TRBJ2-1; TRBD2 matches at 8 bases. The V segment lost 4 bases and the J segment 10 bases; nucleotides outside the gene matches: 15. The CDR3 loop spans 16 amino acids. Germline-derived CDR1 and CDR2 are LGHNA and YSLEER. CDR3 nucleotide sequence: TGCGCCAGCAGCCTCCAAGCGGGGGCCATTCCCTGGGAGCAGTTCTTC. The encoded protein is CASSLQAGAIPWEQFF.

The rearrangement joins TRBV6-5 to TRBJ2-3; TRBD1 matches at 7 bases. The CDR3 runs to 15 residues. Germline CDR1 MNHEY, CDR2 SVGAGI. J lost 2 bases, V lost 0 bases, and 2 bases had no gene match. CDR3 DNA sequence: TGTGCCAGCAGTTACTCGGGGACAGTCACAGATACGCAGTATTTT. It yields the protein CASSYSGTVTDTQYF.